Detailed here is one T cell receptor beta chain. Its cognate antigen is unknown. Using quantitative 5'-RACE with molecular barcodes, the authors made TCR beta libraries. MiXCR was run by TCRdb on the 5' RACE reads, yielding one entry per CDR3 protein. This repertoire shows some 800,000 distinct CDR3 sequences, about 10% found once; its top ten account for roughly 0.51%. This CDR3 contains 15 residues. V was shortened by 5 bases and J by 8 bases, with 20 bases between the two germline ends. CDR1 and CDR2 (germline): SGHAT, FQNNGV. This record comes from a study of CD8 T cells in ankylosing spondylitis. Study-level results: A TCR beta motif of 7 to 9 highly homologous variants seemed to mark ankylosing spondylitis blood. In ankylosing spondylitis patients, matched synovial fluid reportedly showed significant enrichment of disease-linked clones. Some of the motif variants had earlier been found in reactive arthritis patients' fluid and blood. Peripheral blood held disease-linked clones only at relatively low frequency, and these were CD8+.

The chain is built from TRBV11-2 and TRBJ2-3; tentative D call: TRBD1 (6 bases). The source of this sequence is a male donor with ankylosing spondylitis. Sequencing input: blood, either unsorted or a sorted T cell fraction (not recorded which). In DNA, the CDR3 is TGTGCCAGCAGCCTACCCTTTCTCAGGGGCTCTACGCAGTATTTT. Its translation is CASSLPFLRGSTQYF.